The T cell receptor (beta chain) under discussion was sequenced for a study of blood T cell repertoires in COVID-19. This table comes from immunoSEQ multiplex PCR, and its TCRdb copy is limited to in-frame clones, with some not included. Of under 200,000 clones in the sample, roughly 82% are singletons; the top ten hold 7.8%. The germline CDR1 and CDR2 sequences are SGHDN and FVKESK. V gave up 0 bases and J gave up 6 bases, with 8 bases separating them. The CDR3 sequence is 13 residues long. The specimen sequenced was peripheral blood. The origin of this receptor is a woman aged 60-70 years with COVID-19, enrolled during active disease. The rearrangement uses TRBV14 and TRBJ1-1; D is unresolved. This CDR3 is CASSQDHLAEAFF. CDR3 DNA sequence: TGTGCCAGCAGCCAAGATCATCTAGCTGAAGCTTTCTTT. The entire variable domain, with the rest obtained from reference TRBV14 and TRBJ1-1, is as follows: EAGVTQFPSHSVIEKGQTVTLRCDPISGHDNLYWYRRVMGKEIKFLLHFVKESKQDESGMPNNRFLAERTGGTYSTLKVQPAELEDSGVYFCASSQDHLAEAFFGQGTRLTVV.